What follows are 22 T cell receptor beta chains derived from one specimen sequenced in a study of T cell repertoires in cytomegalovirus infection. Their target antigens are unknown. TCRdb re-called the reads through MiXCR, storing one row per CDR3 protein. The sample yields about 770,000 distinct CDR3 sequences, 29% seen once. The sequenced sample was cultured CD8+ T cells from PBMCs, obtained from culture after CMV antigen stimulation. These receptors were collected from a human donor in good health (CMV status not recorded). Some clones in this sample may be carry-over from other donors' samples.

This clonotype was seen ten or more times. The CDR3 DNA is TGTGCCAGCAGCTTAAGAGCGGGGAACACAGATACGCAGTATTTT. Residues: CASSLRAGNTDTQYF. The chain joins TRBV7-6 to TRBJ2-3, with 7 bases identical to TRBD2. The CDR3 runs to 15 residues. CDR1 is SGHVS, CDR2 FNYEAQ, per germline. V shed 2 bases, J shed 2 bases, and the junction held 4 bases outside the gene matches. The variable domain in full, completed from reference TRBV7-6 and TRBJ2-3, reads GAGVSQSPRYKVTKRGQDVALRCDPISGHVSLYWYRQALGQGPEFLTYFNYEAQQDKSGLPNDRFSAERPEGSISTLTIQRTEQRDSAMYRCASSLRAGNTDTQYFGPGTRLTVL.

This clonotype appeared a few times. The chain couples TRBV14 to TRBJ1-2, with D possibly matching TRBD1 (5 bases). V was trimmed by 2 bases and J by 2 bases, leaving 12 bases between them. The germline V gene has CDR1 SGHDN and CDR2 FVKESK. The CDR3 length is 15 residues. CDR3 region: CASSQRMGGNYGYTF. The CDR3 nucleotides are TGTGCCAGCAGCCAAAGGATGGGGGGAAACTATGGCTACACCTTC.

The gene calls are TRBV6-6 and TRBJ2-5; TRBD1 aligns across 7 bases. The germline V gene has CDR1 MNHNY and CDR2 SVGAGI (reference sequence). This CDR3 contains 15 residues. V shed 9 bases and J 3 bases; nucleotides not matched to a gene: 13. The CDR3 region has the DNA TGTGCCAGGCCTCCTTTGACAGGGCGAGAAGAGACCCAGTACTTC. This gives the protein CARPPLTGREETQYF.

This clonotype occurred a few times. The J gene is TRBJ2-1, the V gene TRBV4-3; the match to TRBD2 covers 11 bases. CDR1 and CDR2 from the germline V gene are LGHNA and YSLEER. This CDR3 has 16 amino acids. The trim removed 2 bases at V and 0 bases at J, leaving 0 bases unmatched. The CDR3 nucleotides read TGCGCCAGCAGCCAACTAGCGGGGGGCTCCTACAATGAGCAGTTCTTC. This sequence encodes CASSQLAGGSYNEQFF.

This clonotype has a handful of counts. V is TRBV6-2 or TRBV6-3 and J is TRBJ1-2; 8 bases are shared with TRBD1. The J segment lost 6 bases and the V segment lost 4 bases, leaving 7 bases of the junction unmatched. This CDR3 comprises 14 residues. Germline lookup yields CDR1 MNHEY and CDR2 SVGEGT. CDR3 sequence reads: CASSSRTGTDGYTF. The CDR3 DNA reads TGTGCCAGCAGTTCGCGGACAGGGACAGATGGCTACACCTTC.

This clonotype came up many times. The CDR3, as DNA: TGTGCCAGCAGCATGACAGTCAATGAGCAGTTCTTC. Protein product: CASSMTVNEQFF. The chain is built from TRBV7-2 and TRBJ2-1; possible D gene TRBD1, 5 bases. Germline CDR1 SGHTA, CDR2 FQGNSA. V shed 5 bases and J shed 6 bases, with 8 bases lying between them. This CDR3 has 12 amino acids.

The DNA of the CDR3 is TGTGCCAGCAGTGAGGTACAGGCCTACGAGCAGTACGTC. It specifies CASSEVQAYEQYV. V gene TRBV6-6 combines with J gene TRBJ2-7, with D possibly matching TRBD1 (5 bases). CDR3 length: 13 residues. Germline V lookup: CDR1 MNHNY, CDR2 SVGAGI (reference sequence). V gave up 5 bases and J gave up 2 bases, with 10 bases separating them.

This clonotype has just a few counts. The chain recombines TRBV27 with TRBJ2-5, with 8 bases identical to TRBD2. With 1 base clipped from V and 1 base from J, the junction kept 5 bases outside the gene matches. This CDR3 contains 16 residues. CDR1 is MNHEY, CDR2 SMNVEV, per germline (reference sequence). DNA of the CDR3: TGTGCCAGCAGTTTATTATCGGGGGGGCCCCAAGAGACCCAGTACTTC. Amino acids: CASSLLSGGPQETQYF.

There are a few counts of this clonotype. This chain uses TRBV2 with TRBJ2-7; 7 positions match TRBD1. V lost 6 bases to trimming and J lost 0 bases; unmatched junction nucleotides: 5. There are 14 residues in the CDR3. Germline assignment: CDR1 SNHLY and CDR2 FYNNEI. CDR3 amino acids: CASSGTEDSYEQYV. The CDR3 DNA follows: TGTGCCAGCAGCGGGACAGAAGACTCCTACGAGCAGTACGTC.

The chain joins TRBV19 to TRBJ2-3; D may correspond to TRBD1 or TRBD2 (5 bases each). CDR3 size: 15 residues. The V end lost 2 bases, the J end lost 7 bases, and 16 bases lay between the germline ends. CDR1 LNHDA and CDR2 SQIVND come from the germline V gene (reference sequence). In nucleotides, the CDR3 is TGTGCCAGTAGTATACCCCGGGACGCCTGGAATACGCAGTATTTT. Translation gives CASSIPRDAWNTQYF.

The chain recombines TRBV7-8 with TRBJ2-1; 9 bases line up with TRBD1. The CDR3 is 16 residues long. The V gene end was trimmed by 4 bases and the J gene end by 3 bases; junction bases not matched to a gene: 7. CDR1 is SGHVS and CDR2 is FQNEAQ in the germline V gene. The DNA of the CDR3 is TGTGCCAGCAGCTACTACAGGGGGCAACGCTACAATGAGCAGTTCTTC. Translated: CASSYYRGQRYNEQFF.

J is TRBJ2-7 and V is TRBV6-2 or TRBV6-3, with 13 bases that match TRBD2. Per germline, CDR1 MNHEY and CDR2 SVGEGT. Unmatched junction bases numbered 6, after V lost 2 bases and J lost 2 bases. The CDR3 runs to 17 residues. The CDR3 sequence is CASSYPRLAGGPYEQYV. CDR3 nucleotide sequence: TGTGCCAGCAGTTACCCAAGACTAGCGGGGGGTCCCTACGAGCAGTACGTC.

The chain couples TRBV19 to TRBJ1-1; 8 positions agree with TRBD1. CDR1 is LNHDA, CDR2 SQIVND, per germline (reference sequence). The CDR3 has 16 residues. V lost 7 bases, J lost 3 bases, and 13 bases stayed unmatched. The CDR3 DNA is TGTGCCAGTATTGGAGACAGGGGCATTTTAGACACTGAAGCTTTCTTT. Protein: CASIGDRGILDTEAFF.

The V call is TRBV15, the J call TRBJ2-4; D might be TRBD1 (6 bases). This CDR3 is built from 15 residues. Germline V CDR1 and CDR2: LNHNV, YYDKDF (reference sequence). Trimming left V 0 bases short and J 6 bases short, with 12 bases between. In DNA form, the CDR3 reads TGTGCCACCAGCAGAGATCTTGGACAGTTAAACATTCAGTACTTC. Translated: CATSRDLGQLNIQYF. Full variable domain (outside the CDR3, taken from reference TRBV15 and TRBJ2-4): DAMVIQNPRYQVTQFGKPVTLSCSQTLNHNVMYWYQQKSSQAPKLLFHYYDKDFNNEADTPDNFQSRRPNTSFCFLDIRSPGLGDTAMYLCATSRDLGQLNIQYFGAGTRLSVL.

The V call is TRBV9, the J call TRBJ1-2; possibly TRBD1 for D (5 bases). The CDR3 contains 15 residues. The germline V and J ends were trimmed by 3 bases and 5 bases, with 17 bases remaining between them. From germline, CDR1 is SGDLS and CDR2 YYNGEE. This chain's CDR3 is CASSGGLPLSYGYTF. CDR3 sequence (DNA): TGTGCCAGCAGCGGGGGACTCCCTCTTAGTTATGGCTACACCTTC. The whole variable domain, filled in from reference TRBV9 and TRBJ1-2, reads DSGVTQTPKHLITATGQRVTLRCSPRSGDLSVYWYQQSLDQGLQFLIQYYNGEERAKGNILERFSAQQFPDLHSELNLSSLELGDSALYFCASSGGLPLSYGYTFGSGTRLTVV.

This clonotype was seen a handful of times. The chain carries TRBV6-1 and TRBJ2-1; tentatively, D is TRBD1 or TRBD2 (5 bases each). The ends were cut back, 4 bases at V and 8 bases at J, with 12 bases in the middle. The CDR3 is 13 residues long. Per the germline V gene, CDR1 is MNHNS and CDR2 is SASEGT. CDR3 sequence: CASSGDRDYEQFF. DNA of the CDR3: TGTGCCAGCAGTGGGGACCGTGACTATGAGCAGTTCTTC.

This chain joins TRBV7-9 and TRBJ1-2; D possibly corresponds to TRBD1 (6 bases). Germline V gene sequence: CDR1 SEHNR, CDR2 FQNEAQ (reference sequence). The ends were cut back, 8 bases at V and 8 bases at J, with 15 bases in the middle. This CDR3 comprises 12 residues. This CDR3 reads CASLGGAPGYTF. The CDR3 nucleotides are TGTGCCAGCCTGGGGGGGGCGCCGGGCTACACCTTC.

This clonotype was counted between two and nine times. The genes are TRBV2 and TRBJ2-1, with D perhaps TRBD2 (6 bases). V lost 6 bases and J lost 8, with 11 bases in between. Germline V CDR1 and CDR2: SNHLY, FYNNEI. The CDR3 covers 12 residues. The DNA for the CDR3 is TGTGCCAGCAGGGTGGGGGAGGATGAGCAGTTCTTC. Amino acids: CASRVGEDEQFF. Full variable domain (rest looked up from reference TRBV2 and TRBJ2-1): EPEVTQTPSHQVTQMGQEVILRCVPISNHLYFYWYRQILGQKVEFLVSFYNNEISEKSEIFDDQFSVERPDGSNFTLKIRSTKLEDSAMYFCASRVGEDEQFFGPGTRLTVL.

J is TRBJ2-1 and V is TRBV7-9; 9 bases map to TRBD2. This CDR3 contains 16 residues. Germline V gives CDR1 SEHNR, CDR2 FQNEAQ (reference sequence). V lost 4 bases and J lost 7; bases outside the gene matches: 11. The CDR3 DNA sequence: TGTGCCAGCAGCTACGAATCCGGGACTAGCAGAAATGAGCAGTTCTTC. Its protein is CASSYESGTSRNEQFF.

The J gene is TRBJ1-1, the V gene TRBV6-2 or TRBV6-3; no definite D call. The ends were cut back, 4 bases at V and 0 bases at J, with 9 bases in the middle. CDR1 MNHEY and CDR2 SVGEGT come from the germline V gene. CDR3 length: 14 residues. The CDR3 here is CASSSTRVNTEAFF. Here the CDR3 DNA reads TGTGCCAGCAGTTCGACACGTGTGAACACTGAAGCTTTCTTT.

This clonotype was seen only once. The CDR3 nucleotides are TGTGCCAGCAGCCCGGGGGGGGGTGTGCAGTTCTTC. Translated: CASSPGGGVQFF. The V gene is TRBV7-6, the J gene TRBJ2-1, with 8 nucleotides matching TRBD2. This CDR3 has 12 residues. Germline trimming cut 5 bases from V and 12 bases from J; bases unmatched to any gene: 6. Germline lookup yields CDR1 SGHVS and CDR2 FNYEAQ.

This clonotype was picked up a small number of times. V and J are TRBV7-9 and TRBJ2-3; the D gene is possibly TRBD1 (5 bases). The CDR3 has 15 amino acids. Germline loops: CDR1 SEHNR, CDR2 FQNEAQ (reference sequence). Trimming pared 4 bases from V and 6 bases from J, leaving 17 bases between. The CDR3 coding sequence is TGTGCCAGCAGCTGGGGTGGGGCGCCCACCGATACGCAGTATTTT. Protein: CASSWGGAPTDTQYF.